This T cell receptor (beta chain) was observed in a study of cytomegalovirus exposure and HLA in healthy donors. Study results and caveats: Listed as cytomegalovirus-associated were more than 150 TCR beta chains. The tendency of first-cohort TCR clusters to co-occur in the 120 validation repertoires was the finding of a later analysis. Rare sequences made up most TCRs, while some public TCRs were found in many donors.

This clone has just one count. Its antigen is not known. Produced via immunoSEQ multiplex PCR; TCRdb's table is partial and in-frame only. The sample holds about 200,000 clones, roughly 82% seen once. The donors were members of the validation cohort, which comprised about 120 subjects and was separate from the first cohort of 670 or so subjects. The length of the CDR3 is 15 residues. The germline V and J ends were trimmed by 7 bases and 0 bases, with 11 bases remaining between them. Germline CDR1 reads SGHRS; CDR2 reads YFSETQ. The chain couples TRBV5-1 to TRBJ2-6; no clear D gene. This sequence originates from a woman under 40 in good health and CMV-seropositive. The sequenced sample was PBMCs. The CDR3 sequence is CASRILLSGANVLTF. The DNA for the CDR3 is TGCGCCAGCCGAATTTTACTCTCTGGGGCCAACGTCCTGACTTTC.